Detailed here is one T cell receptor (beta chain). Its specificity is not known. This specimen belongs to a study of cytomegalovirus exposure and HLA in healthy donors. About the research overall: In an early release, HLA-typed donors contributed some 82 million unique TCR sequences. Study findings and constraints: Researchers reported in a later analysis that a missense DCLRE1C variant was tied to TCR beta V- and J-gene trimming. Analyses of presence/absence relied on an assumption of roughly uniform sequencing depth across donors.

After removal of 4 bases from V and 1 base from J, the junction contained 3 bases not matched to a gene. This CDR3 region has 15 residues. The V gene's germline CDR1 is MNHNS and CDR2 SASEGT. Both 60 Vbeta primers and 13 Jbeta primers went into the PCR. Per the study methods: Later analysis identified 65 million to 80 million unique TCR beta chains, roughly 11 million shared. The method was immunoSEQ multiplex PCR; TCRdb's version includes in-frame clones alone and lacks a portion of them. D and trimming come from the DNA, and the V and J calls and clone size come from that table. The data show 150,000 to 200,000 clones, about 65% seen once.

The sequencing input was PBMCs. The chain is built from TRBV6-1 and TRBJ2-2; 7 positions match TRBD1. The sequence was collected from a woman aged 18-30 years in good health and CMV-seropositive. The CDR3 loop is CASSVAGGNTGELFF. The CDR3 DNA reads as TGTGCCAGCAGTGTTGCAGGGGGGAACACCGGGGAGCTGTTTTTT.